These 23 T cell receptor beta chains were sequenced from one sample in a study of blood T cell repertoires in COVID-19. Measured with immunoSEQ multiplex PCR; TCRdb has only the in-frame clones, and not every one. The repertoire has 90,000 to 140,000 clones, 82% of them found once; the top ten carry 15%. Material: peripheral blood. The receptors were sampled from a woman aged 80 or over with acute or convalescent COVID-19.

This clone was seen a few times. This sequence joins TRBV10-1 and TRBJ1-6; D unclear. This CDR3 spans 13 amino acids. Germline CDR1 WNHNN, CDR2 SYGVQD (reference sequence). Trimming cost V 3 bases and J 7 bases, with 7 bases left between them. The CDR3 DNA sequence: TGCGCCAGCAGTGAAGAACTCAATTCACCCCTCCACTTT. Translation gives CASSEELNSPLHF.

The V gene is TRBV2, the J gene TRBJ1-4, with D hard to call. Trimming removed 6 bases from V and 7 bases from J, with 12 bases in between. Germline CDR1 SNHLY, CDR2 FYNNEI. The CDR3 totals 13 residues. The CDR3 here is CASSGFGVEKLFF. In DNA form, the CDR3 reads TGTGCCAGCAGCGGCTTCGGGGTTGAAAAACTGTTTTTT.

The rearrangement uses TRBV20-1 and TRBJ2-1; 7 bases line up with TRBD1. The CDR3 runs to 11 residues. Germline values: CDR1 DFQATT, CDR2 SNEGSKA (reference sequence). The CDR3 DNA reads TGCAGGGCAGCGCAGGGGGTAGGCCAGTTCTTC. It encodes CRAAQGVGQFF.

V and J are TRBV6-5 and TRBJ2-5; TRBD1 matches at 7 bases. V trimming: 6 bases; J trimming: 4 bases; junction bases outside the gene matches: 5. The CDR3 extends over 13 amino acids. From germline, CDR1 is MNHEY and CDR2 SVGAGI. The CDR3 sequence: CASRSQGLETQYF. The CDR3 nucleotides are TGTGCCAGCAGATCACAGGGGCTAGAGACCCAGTACTTC.

This sequence joins TRBV18 and TRBJ2-2; D is uncertain. CDR3 size: 14 residues. V was cut by 0 bases and J by 3 bases, with 5 bases left in between. Germline assignment: CDR1 KGHSH and CDR2 LQKENI. The CDR3 bases are TGTGCCAGCTCACCACCTAGTTACACCGGGGAGCTGTTTTTT. This translates into CASSPPSYTGELFF.

The chain recombines TRBV29-1 with TRBJ1-2; possibly TRBD1 for D (5 bases). Germline CDR1 and CDR2: SQVTM and ANQGSEA. The CDR3 contains 13 residues. V lost 3 bases to trimming and J lost 0 bases, with 8 bases between them. CDR3 in DNA: TGCAGCGTTGACGGGGGGTCTAACTATGGCTACACCTTC. Its protein product is CSVDGGSNYGYTF.

The rearrangement joins TRBV9 to TRBJ1-1; D gene ambiguous. The ends were cut back, 0 bases at V and 0 bases at J, with 15 bases in the middle. Germline V lookup: CDR1 SGDLS, CDR2 YYNGEE. This CDR3 has 17 residues. The CDR3 sequence is CASSVANPHHMNTEAFF. CDR3 coding DNA: TGTGCCAGCAGCGTAGCCAACCCTCATCACATGAACACTGAAGCTTTCTTT.

CDR3 sequence reads: CASSLSGGGTEAFF. For the CDR3, the DNA is TGTGCCAGCAGTCTATCTGGGGGCGGCACTGAAGCTTTCTTT. The chain carries TRBV28 and TRBJ1-1; tentative D call: TRBD1 (6 bases). V dropped 5 bases and J dropped 4 bases, with 14 bases sitting between them. CDR1 and CDR2 from the germline V gene are MDHEN and SYDVKM. The CDR3 sequence is 14 residues long.

A single count supports this clone. The rearrangement joins TRBV11-3 to TRBJ1-3; weak D call: TRBD1 (5 bases). V shed 5 bases and J shed 1 base, with 12 bases lying between them. Germline values: CDR1 SGHNT, CDR2 YENEEA. The CDR3 extends over 15 amino acids. CDR3 in amino acids: CASSPGSGSGNTIYF. CDR3 coding DNA: TGTGCCAGCAGCCCAGGGAGCGGGTCTGGAAACACCATATATTTT.

The rearrangement joins TRBV2 to TRBJ2-2; 9 bases agree with TRBD1. Germline lookup yields CDR1 SNHLY and CDR2 FYNNEI. With V trimmed by 4 bases and J by 1 base, 4 bases remained unmatched. The CDR3 extends over 16 amino acids. The CDR3 loop reads CASSATGGGNTGELFF. Written as DNA, the CDR3 is TGTGCCAGCAGTGCTACAGGGGGCGGGAACACCGGGGAGCTGTTTTTT.

V gene TRBV19 combines with J gene TRBJ1-5, with 9 bases identical to TRBD1. Looked up from germline, CDR1 is LNHDA and CDR2 is SQIVND (reference sequence). V shed 5 bases and J 1 base; nucleotides not matched to a gene: 6. The CDR3 extends over 16 amino acids. This CDR3 is CASSPRTGASNQPQHF. The DNA for the CDR3 is TGTGCCAGTAGTCCCCGGACAGGGGCGAGCAATCAGCCCCAGCATTTT.

The chain combines TRBV5-1 with TRBJ1-1; TRBD1 is a possible D gene (6 bases). Germline V lookup: CDR1 SGHRS, CDR2 YFSETQ. V was shortened by 0 bases and J by 2 bases, with 8 bases between the two germline ends. The CDR3 is made up of 14 amino acids. CDR3 DNA: TGCGCCAGCAGCTTGGGGACAGCCAACACTGAAGCTTTCTTT. Residues: CASSLGTANTEAFF.

The genes are TRBV28 and TRBJ1-2; the D is unclear. The CDR3 is 16 amino acids. V lost 2 bases to trimming and J lost 8 bases, with 21 bases between them. The germline V gene has CDR1 MDHEN and CDR2 SYDVKM. The CDR3 here is CASSLQFPAQVGGYTF. The CDR3 DNA reads TGTGCCAGCAGTTTACAGTTCCCCGCGCAGGTTGGAGGCTACACCTTC.

This clone has a handful of counts. This sequence joins TRBV7-2 and TRBJ2-2; 8 bases map to TRBD2. Per germline, CDR1 SGHTA and CDR2 FQGNSA. With V trimmed by 5 bases and J by 8 bases, 10 bases remained unmatched. The length of the CDR3 is 15 residues. The CDR3 reads CASSVGTRLAGELFF. The CDR3 nucleotides read TGTGCCAGCAGCGTAGGGACTAGGTTAGCTGGGGAGCTGTTTTTT.

CDR3 nucleotide sequence: TGTGCCAGCAGCTCGGGACAGGGAAACATTCAGTACTTC. Residues: CASSSGQGNIQYF. This sequence joins TRBV7-2 and TRBJ2-4; 9 bases match TRBD1. CDR3 length equals 13 residues. Germline lookup yields CDR1 SGHTA and CDR2 FQGNSA. Trimming at V came to 4 bases and at J to 6 bases, leaving 1 base not matched to a gene.

The V and J genes are TRBV7-2 and TRBJ2-1; D is unresolved. Germline CDR1 reads SGHTA; CDR2 reads FQGNSA. Trimming pared 6 bases from V and 0 bases from J, leaving 12 bases between. This CDR3 contains 15 residues. CDR3 nucleotides: TGTGCCAGCAGTCCGGTAGAGAGCTCCTACAATGAGCAGTTCTTC. Translating gives CASSPVESSYNEQFF.

The chain links TRBV19 to TRBJ1-1; 9 bases match TRBD1. Germline values: CDR1 LNHDA, CDR2 SQIVND (reference sequence). Losses at the gene ends were 5 bases for V and 4 bases for J; bases not matched to a gene: 8. This CDR3 spans 15 amino acids. CDR3 sequence (DNA): TGTGCCAGTAGTCCCAACAGGGGGCTGGGCACTGAAGCTTTCTTT. Encoded protein: CASSPNRGLGTEAFF.

As regards this clone: A read error may produce the germline difference seen at one junction end. The chain has TRBV28 and TRBJ2-3, with 8 bases fitting TRBD2. The germline V gene encodes CDR1 MDHEN and CDR2 SYDVKM. The length of the CDR3 is 14 residues. Here the CDR3 reads CASSLGGSGSRPLF. CDR3 nucleotides: TGTGCCAGCAGTTTGGGGGGGAGCGGGAGCCGACCACTATTT.

The chain uses TRBV7-2 and TRBJ2-3; 9 positions agree with TRBD2. Trimming took 2 bases from V and 2 from J; bases not matched to a gene: 8. This CDR3 is 17 amino acids long. Per germline, CDR1 SGHTA and CDR2 FQGNSA. This CDR3 is CASSLRRLAGTTDTQYF. DNA of the CDR3: TGTGCCAGCAGCTTAAGACGCCTAGCGGGAACCACAGATACGCAGTATTTT. The variable domain in full, with the rest retrieved from reference TRBV7-2 and TRBJ2-3, is GAGVSQSPSNKVTEKGKDVELRCDPISGHTALYWYRQSLGQGLEFLIYFQGNSAPDKSGLPSDRFSAERTGGSVSTLTIQRTQQEDSAVYLCASSLRRLAGTTDTQYFGPGTRLTVL.

The rearrangement joins TRBV27 to TRBJ2-3; 9 bases are shared with TRBD2. The V and J ends lost 4 bases and 2 bases, in that order; junction bases with no gene match: 4. Germline CDR1 MNHEY, CDR2 SMNVEV (reference sequence). This CDR3 has 15 residues. CDR3 amino acids: CASSSPSGTTDTQYF. The CDR3 DNA follows: TGTGCCAGCAGTTCCCCTAGCGGGACCACAGATACGCAGTATTTT.

The chain is built from TRBV2 and TRBJ2-3; 8 nucleotides align to TRBD2. This CDR3 region has 14 residues. Germline values: CDR1 SNHLY, CDR2 FYNNEI. J was trimmed by 0 bases and V by 7 bases; bases with no gene match: 3. The CDR3 is CASNPSGSTDTQYF. CDR3 DNA: TGTGCCAGCAACCCTAGCGGGAGCACAGATACGCAGTATTTT.

The rearrangement uses TRBV5-1 and TRBJ2-1; tentatively, D is TRBD1 (6 bases). Germline V gene lookup returns CDR1 SGHRS and CDR2 YFSETQ. The CDR3 extends over 15 amino acids. Trimming took off 0 bases at V and 4 bases at J, with 11 bases between the two ends. CDR3 coding DNA: TGCGCCAGCAGCTTGGAGGGGGAGCAGTACAATGAGCAGTTCTTC. This translates into CASSLEGEQYNEQFF.

The rearrangement joins TRBV11-1 to TRBJ2-7, with 10 bases matching TRBD2. Germline CDR1 SGHAT, CDR2 FQDESV (reference sequence). The CDR3 is 15 residues long. V shed 1 base, J shed 4 bases, and the junction held 4 bases outside the gene matches. The CDR3 sequence: CASSLVAGGTYEQYF. The CDR3 coding sequence is TGTGCCAGCAGCTTAGTAGCGGGGGGAACATACGAGCAGTACTTC. The full variable domain, in which reference TRBV11-1 and TRBJ2-7 provide the parts outside the CDR3, is EAEVAQSPRYKITEKSQAVAFWCDPISGHATLYWYRQILGQGPELLVQFQDESVVDDSQLPKDRFSAERLKGVDSTLKIQPAELGDSAMYLCASSLVAGGTYEQYFGPGTRLTVT.